The table lists the clone carrying this TCR beta chain with a few counts. The antigen remains undetermined. The data stem from a study of tumor-infiltrating lymphocytes in localized non-small cell lung cancer. The overall study: The cohort mixed smokers and never-smokers, several histologies, and some post-neoadjuvant-chemotherapy samples. Study-level results: Compared with uninvolved lung, tumors showed higher T cell infiltration by TCRbeta sequencing. IM1 and IM2 tumors showed no difference in T-cell fraction.

Sequencing was performed with immunoSEQ multiplex PCR; in TCRdb, only in-frame clones are kept and a portion is missing. The table records 15,000 to 20,000 clones, 80% of them present only once. The sample comprised uninvolved lung tissue not adjacent to the tumor. The receptor was isolated from a human donor with non-small cell lung cancer.

This CDR3 reads CASSQDGTGNYNEQFF. The CDR3 DNA reads as TGTGCCAGCAGCCAAGATGGGACAGGGAACTACAATGAGCAGTTCTTC. V is TRBV4-2 and J is TRBJ2-1; TRBD1 matches at 9 bases. The CDR3 has 16 amino acids. The junction had 3 bases not matched to a gene; V was cut back by 0 bases and J by 3 bases. Looked up from germline, CDR1 is LGHNA and CDR2 is YNFKEQ.